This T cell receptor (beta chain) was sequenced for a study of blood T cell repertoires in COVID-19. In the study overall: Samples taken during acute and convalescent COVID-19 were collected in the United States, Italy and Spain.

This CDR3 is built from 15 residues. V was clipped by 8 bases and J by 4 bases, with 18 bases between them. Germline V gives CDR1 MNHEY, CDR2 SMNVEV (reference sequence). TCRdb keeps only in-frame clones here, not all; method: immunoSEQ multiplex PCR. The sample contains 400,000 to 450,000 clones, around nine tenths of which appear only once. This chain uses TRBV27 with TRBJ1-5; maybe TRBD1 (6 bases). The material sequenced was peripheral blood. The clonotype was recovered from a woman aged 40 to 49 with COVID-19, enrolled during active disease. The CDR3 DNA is TGTGCCAGCCAATTCACCAGGGGCTCTAATCAGCCCCAGCATTTT. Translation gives CASQFTRGSNQPQHF.